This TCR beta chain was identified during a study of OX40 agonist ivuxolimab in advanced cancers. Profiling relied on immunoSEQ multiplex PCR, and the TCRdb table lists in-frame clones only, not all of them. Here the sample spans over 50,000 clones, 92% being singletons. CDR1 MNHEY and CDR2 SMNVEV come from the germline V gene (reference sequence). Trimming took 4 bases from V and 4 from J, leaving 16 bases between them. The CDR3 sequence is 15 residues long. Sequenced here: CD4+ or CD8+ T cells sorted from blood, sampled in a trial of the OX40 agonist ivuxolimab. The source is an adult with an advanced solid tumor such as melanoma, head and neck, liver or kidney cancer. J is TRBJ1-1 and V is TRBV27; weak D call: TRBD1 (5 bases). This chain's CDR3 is CASSSPQGRVTEAFF. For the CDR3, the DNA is TGTGCCAGCAGTTCCCCCCAGGGACGCGTCACTGAAGCTTTCTTT.